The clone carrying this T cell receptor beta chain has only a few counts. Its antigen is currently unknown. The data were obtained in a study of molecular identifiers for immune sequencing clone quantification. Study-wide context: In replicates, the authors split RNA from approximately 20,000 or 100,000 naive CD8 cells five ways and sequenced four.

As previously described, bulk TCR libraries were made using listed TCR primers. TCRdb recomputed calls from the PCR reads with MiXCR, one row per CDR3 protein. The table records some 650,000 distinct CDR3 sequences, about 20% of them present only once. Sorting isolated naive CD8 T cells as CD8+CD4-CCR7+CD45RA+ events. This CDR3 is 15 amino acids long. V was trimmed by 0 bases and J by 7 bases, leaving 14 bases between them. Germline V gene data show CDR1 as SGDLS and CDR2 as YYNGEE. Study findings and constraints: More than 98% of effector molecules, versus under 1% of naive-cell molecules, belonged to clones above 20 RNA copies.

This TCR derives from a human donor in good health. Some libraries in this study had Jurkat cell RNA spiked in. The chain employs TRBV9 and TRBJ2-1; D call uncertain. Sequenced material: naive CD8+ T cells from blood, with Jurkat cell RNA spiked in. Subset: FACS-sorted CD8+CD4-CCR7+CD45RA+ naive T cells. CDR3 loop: CASSVGDQFPNEQFF. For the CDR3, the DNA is TGTGCCAGCAGCGTAGGAGACCAGTTTCCGAATGAGCAGTTCTTC.